This TCR beta chain was recovered during a study of blood T cell repertoires in COVID-19. This clone was seen a few times. Germline V gives CDR1 WNHNN, CDR2 SYGVQD (reference sequence). The junction had 5 bases not matched to a gene; V was cut back by 0 bases and J by 9 bases. This CDR3 contains 15 residues. In the original analysis: Reference gene primers were amplified, and this amplification served to estimate nucleated cell counts. Measured with immunoSEQ multiplex PCR; TCRdb has only the in-frame clones, and not every one. That table gives V, J and clone size, and the DNA gave D and trimming. The table records 180,000 or so clones, around 81% of them present only once.

This chain uses TRBV10-1 with TRBJ2-2, with TRBD2 matching over 9 bases. The receptor was derived from a human donor with acute or convalescent COVID-19. The donor label of this sample is uncertain. Sequencing was done on a sample of peripheral blood. The CDR3 DNA follows: TGCGCCAGCAGTGAGTCGGGCGGGGGGGCCCGGGAGCTGTTTTTT. Protein: CASSESGGGARELFF.